This T cell receptor beta chain was identified in a study of beta chain features in type 1 diabetes. The study's findings and limits: cDNA-based reads could over-represent cells with high TCR expression.

Remarks on this clone: Its cognate antigen is unknown.

Trimming took 3 bases from V and 7 from J, leaving 10 bases between them. Germline CDR1 MNHEY, CDR2 SMNVEV (reference sequence). CDR3 length: 12 amino acids. Sequencing targeted expressed TCRB transcripts, as all isolated RNA had been reverse transcribed. Generated by immunoSEQ multiplex PCR, the TCRdb table keeps only in-frame clones and is missing some. The table records under 500,000 clones, 30% of them present only once. It was one heparinised blood draw, averaging about 116 mL, that each donor gave. This rearrangement joins TRBV27 to TRBJ2-7; D might be TRBD1 (5 bases). The source of this sequence is a man between 18 and 35 years old in good health. Sequencing input: naive CD4+ T cells from blood. The CDR3 DNA sequence: TGTGCCAGCAGTTTCAGAAGGGGAGAGCAGTACTTC. Translated: CASSFRRGEQYF.